This TCR beta chain was sequenced for a study of early T cells in non-severe SARS-CoV-2 infection. Study-level background: Unsorted whole blood bulk RNA was sequenced, with unpaired chains.

In this sample, this clonotype turned up many times. Its antigen is as yet unknown. Germline V gene data show CDR1 as SGHRS and CDR2 as YFSETQ. The trim removed 2 bases at V and 2 bases at J, leaving 1 base unmatched. There are 13 residues in the CDR3. Individual cDNA molecules received unique molecular identifiers. MiXCR, run by TCRdb on the 5' RACE reads, gives a single entry per CDR3 protein. The repertoire consists of roughly 30,000 distinct CDR3 sequences, with about 4.5% occurring once and the leading ten covering around 6%. Study observations and caveats: Database matching using VDJdb favored anti-spike CD8 responses, with private and CD4 specificities left missing.

This sequence joins TRBV5-1 and TRBJ2-7; 7 bases match TRBD1. The material sequenced was whole blood. This receptor was identified in an adult who was a healthcare worker with PCR-confirmed SARS-CoV-2 infection or an uninfected control (not recorded which). Here the CDR3 DNA reads TGCGCCAGCAGCTTCGGGACAGCCTACGAGCAGTACTTC. Its translation is CASSFGTAYEQYF.